The 25 T cell receptor beta chains in this list originate from one sample, sequenced in a study of blood T cell repertoires in COVID-19. Assay: immunoSEQ multiplex PCR; the TCRdb copy retains only in-frame clones and omits some. The sample holds hundreds of thousands of clones, approximately 90% seen once. Sequencing input: peripheral blood. Source of these receptors: a man aged 35 to 55 with acute or convalescent COVID-19.

This rearrangement joins TRBV5-1 to TRBJ2-7; 9 bases are shared with TRBD1. Germline CDR1 is SGHRS and CDR2 is YFSETQ. Trimming at V came to 4 bases and at J to 0 bases, leaving 5 bases not matched to a gene. CDR3 length: 15 residues. The CDR3 region is CASSPTGQGSYEQYF. DNA for the CDR3: TGCGCCAGCAGCCCCACGGGACAGGGCTCCTACGAGCAGTACTTC.

This clone was found once. J is TRBJ1-2 and V is TRBV19, with unresolved D. CDR1 and CDR2 from the germline V gene are LNHDA and SQIVND (reference sequence). The CDR3 loop spans 13 amino acids. The V end lost 7 bases, the J end lost 7 bases, and 16 bases lay between the germline ends. The CDR3 region has the DNA TGTGCCAGTACCCAACTCGCCGGGTCTGGCTACACCTTC. This gives the protein CASTQLAGSGYTF.

This clone turned up a few times. The chain has TRBV5-6 and TRBJ1-5; D perhaps matches TRBD1 (6 bases). In germline, CDR1 is SGHDT, CDR2 YYEEEE. V lost 3 bases, J lost 7 bases, and 17 bases lay in between. The CDR3 totals 15 residues. The CDR3 spells CASSSGAGVGQPQHF. CDR3 DNA sequence: TGTGCCAGCAGCTCGGGGGCGGGGGTAGGGCAGCCCCAGCATTTT.

This chain links TRBV7-2 with TRBJ2-1; TRBD2 agrees at 8 bases. The germline V gene has CDR1 SGHTA and CDR2 FQGNSA. The CDR3 has 17 amino acids. With 2 bases clipped from V and 14 bases from J, the junction kept 20 bases outside the gene matches. The CDR3 reads CASSLIGGAEYINPEFF. The CDR3 nucleotides are TGTGCCAGCAGCTTAATCGGGGGGGCTGAATATATAAATCCTGAGTTCTTC.

The rearrangement joins TRBV28 to TRBJ1-2, with unresolved D. Trimming took 3 bases from V and 0 from J, leaving 26 bases between them. CDR3 length: 20 amino acids. Germline loops: CDR1 MDHEN, CDR2 SYDVKM. CDR3 loop: CASSFSGLAGGSIANYGYTF. CDR3 DNA: TGTGCCAGCAGTTTCTCTGGGTTAGCCGGTGGGAGCATAGCTAACTATGGCTACACCTTC.

As DNA, the CDR3 is TGTGCCAGTAGTGGACAGGGGTGGGATACGCAGTATTTT. Encoded protein: CASSGQGWDTQYF. This chain uses TRBV19 with TRBJ2-3; 9 nucleotides line up with TRBD1. Trimming at V came to 5 bases and at J to 6 bases, leaving 3 bases not matched to a gene. From germline, CDR1 is LNHDA and CDR2 SQIVND (reference sequence). CDR3 length: 13 residues.

The chain has TRBV6-5 and TRBJ1-1; D is undetermined. This CDR3 contains 13 residues. Germline V lookup: CDR1 MNHEY, CDR2 SVGAGI. V was shortened by 2 bases and J by 1 base, with 5 bases between the two germline ends. The CDR3 bases are TGTGCCAGCAGTTACGACTGGAACACTGAAGCTTTCTTT. Translated, it gives CASSYDWNTEAFF.

The J gene is TRBJ1-1, the V gene TRBV5-1; D perhaps matches TRBD1 (5 bases). The length of the CDR3 is 13 residues. Germline V gene data show CDR1 as SGHRS and CDR2 as YFSETQ. Trimming stripped 7 bases from V and 3 bases from J, with 13 bases between. The CDR3 loop reads CASGGDDDTEAFF. The CDR3 nucleotides read TGCGCCAGCGGAGGGGATGACGACACTGAAGCTTTCTTT.

This chain links TRBV11-2 with TRBJ2-3, with 7 nucleotides matching TRBD2. The CDR3 is 16 amino acids. Germline lookup yields CDR1 SGHAT and CDR2 FQNNGV. The V gene end was trimmed by 5 bases and the J gene end by 5 bases; junction bases not matched to a gene: 13. The CDR3 here is CASSRRIAGRQDTQYF. In DNA form, the CDR3 reads TGTGCCAGCAGCCGTCGGATAGCGGGTCGGCAAGATACGCAGTATTTT.

The V gene is TRBV19, the J gene TRBJ2-1; perhaps TRBD2 as D (6 bases). The CDR3 contains 17 residues. Germline values: CDR1 LNHDA, CDR2 SQIVND (reference sequence). V lost 3 bases and J 0 bases, leaving 15 bases between the germline ends. For the CDR3, the DNA is TGTGCCAGTAGTATCTCCTCGGGGGTGAGCTCCTACAATGAGCAGTTCTTC. Translating gives CASSISSGVSSYNEQFF.

This sequence joins TRBV9 and TRBJ2-1; 9 bases agree with TRBD2. The CDR3 has 14 residues. Germline-derived CDR1 and CDR2 are SGDLS and YYNGEE. V lost 4 bases and J lost 4; bases outside the gene matches: 3. The CDR3 DNA sequence: TGTGCCAGCAGCCAAGCGGGGGGTTACAATGAGCAGTTCTTC. It is translated as CASSQAGGYNEQFF.

The rearrangement links TRBV19 to TRBJ2-4; 8 bases map to TRBD2. This CDR3 has 12 residues. Trimming removed 4 bases from V and 12 bases from J; junction bases left unmatched: 5. Looked up from germline, CDR1 is LNHDA and CDR2 is SQIVND (reference sequence). DNA for the CDR3: TGTGCCAGTAGTACTCGGGAGGGTTCTCAGTACTTC. As protein: CASSTREGSQYF.

The rearrangement links TRBV19 to TRBJ2-3, with 10 bases lining up with TRBD1. Looked up from germline, CDR1 is LNHDA and CDR2 is SQIVND (reference sequence). The CDR3 is made up of 15 amino acids. After removal of 5 bases from V and 3 bases from J, the junction contained 5 bases not matched to a gene. CDR3 DNA: TGTGCCAGTAGTGCCGGGACAGGGGAAACAGATACGCAGTATTTT. Translated, it gives CASSAGTGETDTQYF.

A few counts support this clone. V gene TRBV4-1 combines with J gene TRBJ1-2; D ambiguous. CDR1 MGHRA and CDR2 YSYEKL come from the germline V gene. CDR3 length equals 15 residues. The germline V and J ends were trimmed by 4 bases and 2 bases, with 14 bases remaining between them. Here the CDR3 reads CASSPPIMANYGYTF. The CDR3 bases are TGCGCCAGCAGCCCCCCGATTATGGCAAACTATGGCTACACCTTC.

The chain has TRBV19 and TRBJ1-5; D gene ambiguous. Germline assignment: CDR1 LNHDA and CDR2 SQIVND (reference sequence). Trimming shortened V by 3 bases and J by 0 bases, and 9 bases separated the two germline ends. The CDR3 is 15 residues long. The CDR3 DNA follows: TGTGCCAGTAGTATCTCCAGGCATAGCAATCAGCCCCAGCATTTT. Its translation is CASSISRHSNQPQHF.

The chain is built from TRBV5-4 and TRBJ1-1, with D perhaps TRBD1 (5 bases). Germline CDR1 reads SGHNT; CDR2 reads YYREEE (reference sequence). V was cut by 7 bases and J by 0 bases, with 16 bases left in between. CDR3 length: 15 amino acids. CDR3 DNA sequence: TGTGCCAGCCAGTGGGGGGGAAGGATGAACACTGAAGCTTTCTTT. It codes for CASQWGGRMNTEAFF.

The chain has TRBV2 and TRBJ1-6, with D tentatively TRBD1 (5 bases). This CDR3 region has 17 residues. Germline V CDR1 and CDR2: SNHLY, FYNNEI. Trimming shortened V by 1 base and J by 5 bases, and 15 bases separated the two germline ends. CDR3 DNA sequence: TGTGCCAGCAGTGAAGAGCCCGGAGGGGACCATAATTCACCCCTCCACTTT. This gives the protein CASSEEPGGDHNSPLHF.

This clone came up once. The chain has TRBV30 and TRBJ2-4; TRBD2 matches 9 bases. Germline lookup yields CDR1 GTSNPN and CDR2 SVGIG (reference sequence). The CDR3 consists of 16 residues. V lost 0 bases to trimming and J lost 8 bases; unmatched junction nucleotides: 11. The chain's CDR3 is CAWSVKSPSGADIQYF. The CDR3 DNA reads TGTGCCTGGAGTGTAAAGTCCCCTAGCGGGGCGGACATTCAGTACTTC.

This rearrangement joins TRBV5-8 to TRBJ1-6; D unclear. Trimming shortened V by 4 bases and J by 0 bases, and 17 bases separated the two germline ends. CDR1 is SGHTS, CDR2 YDEGEE, per germline. CDR3 length: 18 amino acids. CDR3 sequence (DNA): TGTGCCAGCAGCCTTACTTTGACATCCGGCTCCTATAATTCACCCCTCCACTTT. As protein: CASSLTLTSGSYNSPLHF.

The V call is TRBV7-3, the J call TRBJ2-2; D perhaps matches TRBD1 (7 bases). V was trimmed by 1 base and J by 6 bases, leaving 15 bases between them. The germline gives CDR1 SGHTA, CDR2 FQGTGA. The length of the CDR3 is 16 residues. CDR3 sequence: CASSLRGRGDSGELFF. Written as DNA, the CDR3 is TGTGCCAGCAGCTTAAGAGGCAGGGGGGATTCCGGGGAGCTGTTTTTT.

This chain links TRBV29-1 with TRBJ2-5; D may be TRBD1 (6 bases). The CDR3 is 13 amino acids. Germline-derived CDR1 and CDR2 are SQVTM and ANQGSEA. Deletions cut 5 bases from V and 2 bases from J, with 12 bases between. This CDR3 reads CSVLRTVQETQYF. CDR3 DNA sequence: TGCAGCGTTCTTAGGACAGTTCAAGAGACCCAGTACTTC. The variable domain in full, with the rest retrieved from reference TRBV29-1 and TRBJ2-5, is SAVISQKPSRDICQRGTSLTIQCQVDSQVTMMFWYRQQPGQSLTLIATANQGSEATYESGFVIDKFPISRPNLTFSTLTVSNMSPEDSSIYLCSVLRTVQETQYFGPGTRLLVL.

The gene calls are TRBV12-5 and TRBJ2-7; the D gene is possibly TRBD2 (6 bases). Germline CDR1 reads LGHNT; CDR2 reads FRNRAP. The CDR3 has 15 residues. Trimming stripped 3 bases from V and 1 base from J, with 13 bases between. Here the CDR3 reads CASGFARAGSYEQYF. Written as DNA, the CDR3 is TGTGCTAGTGGTTTCGCCAGGGCGGGGTCCTACGAGCAGTACTTC.

The V and J genes are TRBV3-1 (or the pseudogene TRBV3-2) and TRBJ2-7, with D tentatively TRBD2 (6 bases). Trimming shortened V by 4 bases and J by 4 bases, and 17 bases separated the two germline ends. Germline CDR1 LGHDT, CDR2 YNNKEL (reference sequence). The CDR3 consists of 15 residues. CDR3 protein: CASSPPWSGSYEQYF. The DNA of the CDR3 is TGTGCCAGCAGCCCCCCCTGGAGCGGGTCATACGAGCAGTACTTC.

The chain employs TRBV29-1 and TRBJ2-3; no clear D gene. In germline, CDR1 is SQVTM, CDR2 ANQGSEA. This CDR3 comprises 14 residues. The V end lost 4 bases, the J end lost 0 bases, and 11 bases lay between the germline ends. The CDR3 DNA is TGCAGCGTTGGCCCGCTAGGTAGCACAGATACGCAGTATTTT. Its translation: CSVGPLGSTDTQYF.

The V gene is TRBV11-2, the J gene TRBJ1-3, with 7 nucleotides matching TRBD1. J gave up 4 bases and V 1 base, and 16 bases lay outside the gene matches. Germline values: CDR1 SGHAT, CDR2 FQNNGV. CDR3 length: 19 amino acids. The CDR3 spells CASSLVPPGTVGAGNTIYF. CDR3 DNA: TGTGCCAGCAGCTTAGTACCGCCAGGGACAGTCGGGGCAGGAAACACCATATATTTT.